These T cell receptor beta chains were read from a single sample in a study of cytomegalovirus exposure and HLA in healthy donors. TCRdb's table, derived via immunoSEQ multiplex PCR, lists solely in-frame clones and lacks some. The sample carries approximately 150,000 clones, about 77% recorded once. The sample taken for sequencing was PBMCs. Every receptor here comes from a male donor in good health and CMV-seropositive. CDR3s include the opening cysteine and the closing phenylalanine or tryptophan. D genes are given only for firm matches. Some rows have no size entry. The others give once, few or many, or a class for an expanded clone.

V	J	size	D	CDR3	DNA
TRBV7-3	TRBJ2-7	.	TRBD2	CASSFTSAGEQYF	TGTGCCAGCAGCTTCACTAGCGCTGGGGAGCAGTACTTC
TRBV29-1	TRBJ2-7	.	TRBD1	CSATRDSYEQYF	TGCAGCGCTACCCGGGACAGCTACGAGCAGTACTTC
TRBV6-5	TRBJ1-3	.	.	CASRATGNGNTIYF	TGTGCCAGCAGGGCCACGGGGAACGGAAACACCATATATTTT
TRBV5-4	TRBJ1-4	once	.	CASSPGQSNEKLFF	TGTGCCAGCAGCCCTGGACAGTCTAATGAAAAACTGTTTTTT
TRBV7-3	TRBJ2-7	.	TRBD1	CASSLSGGYEQYF	TGTGCCAGCAGCTTATCAGGGGGCTACGAGCAGTACTTC
TRBV11-2	TRBJ2-1	once	TRBD1	CASSPLLTGAAYNEQFF	TGTGCCAGCAGCCCACTTTTGACAGGGGCCGCTTACAATGAGCAGTTCTTC
TRBV5-4	TRBJ2-3	.	.	CASSLEGRKGTDTQYF	TGTGCCAGCAGCTTGGAGGGGCGCAAGGGGACAGATACGCAGTATTTT
TRBV4-1	TRBJ2-5	.	TRBD1	CASSQGAGGKKTQYF	TGCGCCAGCAGCCAAGGGGCAGGGGGCAAGAAGACCCAGTACTTC
TRBV5-4	TRBJ2-7	.	.	CASSLRGRSYEQYF	TGTGCCAGCAGCCTGCGGGGCCGCTCCTACGAGCAGTACTTC
TRBV10-3	TRBJ1-1	.	.	CAISSGQRDPMNTEAFF	TGTGCCATCAGTTCCGGACAGCGAGACCCTATGAACACTGAAGCTTTCTTT